The 13 T cell receptor beta chains presented below share a single source sample, sequenced in a study of T cells in Graves' hyperthyroidism and ophthalmopathy. RNA transcripts provided the source from which TCR beta CDR3 regions were amplified. With the HTBI primer set, the TCR CDR3 went through a first round of RT-PCR. MiXCR was run by TCRdb on the multiplex PCR reads, yielding one entry per CDR3 protein. Seen here are approximately 590,000 distinct CDR3 sequences, 15% to 18% observed once, and the top ten hold about 7%. The specimen sequenced was blood. These receptor sequences come from a young woman with Graves' hyperthyroidism.

The chain links TRBV5-1 to TRBJ2-7, with 7 bases lining up with TRBD2. In germline, CDR1 is SGHRS, CDR2 YFSETQ. CDR3 length: 14 amino acids. With 2 bases clipped from V and 5 bases from J, the junction kept 7 bases outside the gene matches. The CDR3 protein is CASSLTTREDEQYF. The CDR3, as DNA: TGCGCCAGCAGCTTAACCACACGGGAGGACGAGCAGTACTTC.

The chain couples TRBV27 to TRBJ2-1; D gene uncertain. The V end lost 7 bases, the J end lost 6 bases, and 16 bases lay between the germline ends. The germline CDR1 and CDR2 sequences are MNHEY and SMNVEV (reference sequence). This CDR3 comprises 14 residues. CDR3 protein: CASNSQQRVNEQFF. CDR3 DNA: TGTGCCAGCAATTCACAGCAAAGGGTCAATGAGCAGTTCTTC.

This clonotype was recorded a few times. J is TRBJ2-1 and V is TRBV12-5, with a weak D call TRBD2 (5 bases). The germline gives CDR1 LGHNT, CDR2 FRNRAP. CDR3 length: 14 amino acids. V gave up 6 bases and J gave up 10 bases, with 19 bases separating them. CDR3 sequence: CASGPGMTLGEQFF. CDR3 nucleotide sequence: TGTGCTAGTGGGCCCGGGATGACCCTCGGGGAGCAGTTCTTC.

There are many counts of this clonotype. The chain carries TRBV10-3 and TRBJ2-7; the D is unclear. The CDR3 is 12 residues long. V was clipped by 5 bases and J by 4 bases, with 9 bases between them. Germline loops: CDR1 ENHRY, CDR2 SYGVKD. Written as DNA, the CDR3 is TGTGCCATCAGTCGATCCGGGTACGAGCAGTACTTC. Amino acids: CAISRSGYEQYF.

The chain combines TRBV25-1 with TRBJ2-7; 12 nucleotides agree with TRBD2. This CDR3 region has 14 residues. V dropped 4 bases and J dropped 7; count of bases not matched to a gene: 5. Per germline, CDR1 MGHDK and CDR2 SYGVNS. Here the CDR3 reads CASSGLAGGDEQYF. In nucleotides, the CDR3 is TGTGCCAGCAGTGGGCTAGCGGGAGGGGATGAGCAGTACTTC.

This clonotype showed up many times. The rearrangement links TRBV11-1 to TRBJ1-2; 7 bases agree with TRBD1. Germline CDR1 reads SGHAT; CDR2 reads FQDESV (reference sequence). J lost 0 bases, V lost 0 bases, and 4 bases had no gene match. This CDR3 has 16 residues. CDR3 coding DNA: TGTGCCAGCAGCTTAGCCCGGGACAGAACTAACTATGGCTACACCTTC. Amino acid sequence: CASSLARDRTNYGYTF.

In its sample, this clonotype was seen a few times. The chain couples TRBV5-1 to TRBJ2-1, with 9 bases identical to TRBD2. Germline V gene data show CDR1 as SGHRS and CDR2 as YFSETQ. This CDR3 has 15 amino acids. Germline trimming cut 7 bases from V and 2 bases from J; bases unmatched to any gene: 7. In DNA, the CDR3 is TGCGCCAGCGCTACGACTAGCGGAACCTACAATGAGCAGTTCTTC. Residues: CASATTSGTYNEQFF.

This clonotype has at least ten counts. The genes are TRBV28 and TRBJ2-7, with TRBD2 matching over 11 bases. The CDR3 has 17 residues. After removal of 1 base from V and 3 bases from J, the junction contained 8 bases not matched to a gene. The germline V gene encodes CDR1 MDHEN and CDR2 SYDVKM. The CDR3 DNA sequence: TGTGCCAGCAGTTTATATGGACTAGCGGGTGCTTACTACGAGCAGTACTTC. Encoded protein: CASSLYGLAGAYYEQYF.

This chain links TRBV7-2 with TRBJ2-3, with D uncertain. Germline V gene data show CDR1 as SGHTA and CDR2 as FQGNSA. This CDR3 is 15 amino acids long. The V gene lost 5 bases and the J gene lost 1 base, with 13 bases spanning the gap. CDR3 sequence (DNA): TGTGCCAGCAGCCGACCAGTATCGGGCACAGATACGCAGTATTTT. Translation: CASSRPVSGTDTQYF.

This clonotype was seen more than once but under ten times. This sequence joins TRBV30 and TRBJ1-1; D is ambiguous. Germline V gene data show CDR1 as GTSNPN and CDR2 as SVGIG (reference sequence). The CDR3 sequence is 15 residues long. Here the CDR3 DNA reads TGTGCTTTCCGGGTCCTTTATTTCTTACGGGCTGAAGCTTTCTTT. This encodes CAFRVLYFLRAEAFF.

In this sample, this clonotype turned up many times. The chain couples TRBV10-1 to TRBJ2-1; 8 positions agree with TRBD2. The CDR3 consists of 14 residues. Trimming cost V 2 bases and J 5 bases; bases outside gene matches: 2. The V gene's germline CDR1 is WNHNN and CDR2 SYGVQD (reference sequence). CDR3 amino acids: CASSEAGGDNEQFF. CDR3 coding DNA: TGCGCCAGCAGTGAGGCCGGGGGGGACAATGAGCAGTTCTTC.

In its sample, this clonotype was seen many times. The chain recombines TRBV7-3 with TRBJ2-1; 10 nucleotides align to TRBD2. This CDR3 is built from 15 residues. Germline V CDR1 and CDR2: SGHTA, FQGTGA. With V trimmed by 5 bases and J by 5 bases, 6 bases remained unmatched. CDR3 residues: CASSIRAGGHNEQFF. CDR3 bases: TGTGCCAGCAGCATAAGAGCGGGAGGGCACAATGAGCAGTTCTTC.

In its sample, this clonotype was seen many times. The rearrangement links TRBV29-1 to TRBJ2-3; unclear D gene. Germline V gives CDR1 SQVTM, CDR2 ANQGSEA. This CDR3 has 10 residues. With 5 bases removed from V and 6 bases from J, the gap between germline ends came to 6 bases. CDR3 in amino acids: CSVRRDTQYF. CDR3 nucleotide sequence: TGCAGCGTTCGCCGGGATACGCAGTATTTT.